A selection of T cell receptor beta chains follows, all from one sample in a study of cytotoxic CD8 clonotypes in ibrutinib-treated CLL. Using immunoSEQ multiplex PCR, the repertoire was profiled, and TCRdb retains in-frame clones only, with some absent. This table holds roughly 63,000 clones, roughly 50% found once. The source material was PBMCs, sampled after 12 months of ibrutinib treatment. These receptors were collected from a human donor with chronic lymphocytic leukemia. Each CDR3 is given with its conserved first and last residue. A D gene is named only where the DNA matches it firmly. The size entry is marked missing in some rows and otherwise reads once, few, many or a size class.

abundance	d_gene	v_gene	j_gene	CDR3aa	CDR3nt
NA	TRBD2	TRBV7-2	TRBJ2-2	CASRLAANTGELFF	TGTGCCAGCAGGCTAGCGGCGAACACCGGGGAGCTGTTTTTT
NA	TRBD1	TRBV28	TRBJ1-4	CASSLEHRGMELFF	TGTGCCAGCAGTTTAGAGCACAGGGGCATGGAACTGTTTTTT
NA	NA	TRBV29-1	TRBJ2-1	CSAALRRDANMGQFF	TGCAGCGCAGCCTTACGCCGGGACGCCAACATGGGGCAGTTCTTC
few	NA	TRBV25-1	TRBJ1-5	CASSPGVGSAQHF	TGTGCCAGCAGCCCAGGGGTAGGTTCGGCCCAGCATTTT
once	NA	TRBV14	TRBJ1-6	CASSFKSGPSSYNSPLHF	TGTGCCAGCAGCTTTAAAAGCGGGCCGAGCTCCTATAATTCACCCCTCCACTTT
NA	TRBD1	TRBV6-1	TRBJ2-7	CASSVSRTGVGEQYF	TGTGCCAGCAGTGTTTCCAGGACAGGGGTTGGCGAGCAGTACTTC
NA	TRBD1	TRBV11-3	TRBJ1-1	CASSSGQGRAFF	TGTGCCAGCAGCTCAGGACAGGGAAGAGCTTTCTTT
once	NA	TRBV7-9	TRBJ2-7	CASSLGGGTVLFYEQYF	TGTGCCAGCAGCTTGGGCGGAGGCACCGTCCTTTTCTACGAGCAGTACTTC
NA	TRBD2	TRBV18	TRBJ2-7	CASSPESSGSLEQYF	TGTGCCAGCTCACCGGAGTCTAGCGGATCCCTGGAGCAGTACTTC
NA	TRBD1	TRBV7-8	TRBJ2-7	CASRKRTGGLYEQYF	TGTGCCAGTAGGAAAAGGACAGGGGGACTCTACGAGCAGTACTTC
NA	TRBD2	TRBV15	TRBJ2-1	CATSRDGLAGGQEQFF	TGTGCCACCAGCAGAGATGGACTAGCGGGAGGCCAGGAGCAGTTCTTC
NA	NA	TRBV18	TRBJ1-3	CASSPTENSSGNTIYF	TGTGCCAGCTCACCCACAGAAAATTCCTCTGGAAACACCATATATTTT
many	NA	TRBV28	TRBJ1-5	CASGDQPQHF	TGTGCCAGCGGGGATCAGCCCCAGCATTTT
NA	TRBD2	TRBV6-6	TRBJ2-1	CASSTSGSEGEQFF	TGTGCCAGCAGTACTAGCGGGAGCGAAGGTGAGCAGTTCTTC
NA	NA	TRBV30	TRBJ2-1	CAWSGSGPEQFF	TGTGCCTGGAGTGGTTCTGGCCCTGAGCAGTTCTTC
NA	TRBD1	TRBV18	TRBJ1-5	CASSSTGGRQPQHF	TGTGCCAGCTCATCGACAGGGGGCAGGCAGCCCCAGCATTTT
NA	NA	TRBV7-9	TRBJ2-3	CASSLEGQGTQYF	TGTGCCAGCAGCTTAGAGGGGCAGGGTACGCAGTATTTT
few	TRBD1	TRBV6-5	TRBJ2-3	CASKGQGLTDTQYF	TGTGCCAGCAAGGGACAGGGCCTCACAGATACGCAGTATTTT
many	NA	TRBV5-6	TRBJ1-4	CASSGEQGPYEKLFF	TGTGCCAGCAGCGGCGAACAGGGTCCTTATGAAAAACTGTTTTTT
NA	NA	TRBV29-1	TRBJ2-3	CSVLTRQVADTQYF	TGCAGCGTCCTGACTAGACAAGTGGCAGATACGCAGTATTTT
NA	NA	TRBV19	TRBJ1-1	CASSRGGASEAFF	TGTGCCAGTAGTAGGGGGGGCGCTTCTGAAGCTTTCTTT
NA	NA	TRBV11-2	TRBJ2-7	CASSLAGYEQYF	TGTGCCAGCAGCTTAGCAGGCTACGAGCAGTACTTC
NA	NA	TRBV7-8	TRBJ2-6	CASSYRSSGANVLTF	TGTGCCAGCAGCTATAGAAGCTCTGGGGCCAACGTCCTGACTTTC
many	TRBD1	TRBV29-1	TRBJ2-3	CSGGQGWTDTQYF	TGCAGCGGTGGACAGGGGTGGACAGATACGCAGTATTTT
NA	NA	TRBV28	TRBJ2-7	CASSPGGRGHEQYF	TGTGCCAGCAGTCCGGGTGGGCGCGGCCACGAGCAGTACTTC
NA	NA	TRBV19	TRBJ2-2	CASSIVSGATGELFF	TGTGCCAGTAGTATCGTCTCCGGGGCCACCGGGGAGCTGTTTTTT
NA	NA	TRBV6-5	TRBJ2-2	CASSLRHTGELFF	TGTGCCAGCAGTTTAAGACACACCGGGGAGCTGTTTTTT
few	NA	TRBV5-1	TRBJ1-1	CASSTDTGVTEAFF	TGCGCCAGCAGCACTGACACAGGAGTGACTGAAGCTTTCTTT
NA	NA	TRBV6-4	TRBJ2-6	CASSLYSGANVLTF	TGTGCCAGCAGCCTTTACTCTGGGGCCAACGTCCTGACTTTC
few	NA	TRBV20-1	TRBJ2-7	CSARSLYEQYF	TGCAGTGCTAGATCCCTTTACGAGCAGTACTTC
once	NA	TRBV10-2	TRBJ1-5	CASSLPTLEPQHF	TGCGCCAGCAGCCTCCCAACCCTTGAGCCCCAGCATTTT
NA	NA	TRBV30	TRBJ1-1	CALPRRGSHTEAFF	TGTGCCCTGCCCAGACGAGGGTCCCACACTGAAGCTTTCTTT
NA	TRBD1	TRBV9	TRBJ1-1	CASSLRTGTNTEAFF	TGTGCCAGCAGCCTCCGGACAGGGACGAACACTGAAGCTTTCTTT
NA	TRBD2	TRBV28	TRBJ2-7	CASSALDQLAREQYF	TGTGCCAGCAGCGCCCTTGATCAACTAGCGCGCGAGCAGTACTTC
once	TRBD2	TRBV4-2	TRBJ2-1	CASSQGSRLAGGNFYNEQFF	TGTGCCAGCAGCCAAGGTAGTCGACTAGCGGGAGGAAACTTCTACAATGAGCAGTTCTTC